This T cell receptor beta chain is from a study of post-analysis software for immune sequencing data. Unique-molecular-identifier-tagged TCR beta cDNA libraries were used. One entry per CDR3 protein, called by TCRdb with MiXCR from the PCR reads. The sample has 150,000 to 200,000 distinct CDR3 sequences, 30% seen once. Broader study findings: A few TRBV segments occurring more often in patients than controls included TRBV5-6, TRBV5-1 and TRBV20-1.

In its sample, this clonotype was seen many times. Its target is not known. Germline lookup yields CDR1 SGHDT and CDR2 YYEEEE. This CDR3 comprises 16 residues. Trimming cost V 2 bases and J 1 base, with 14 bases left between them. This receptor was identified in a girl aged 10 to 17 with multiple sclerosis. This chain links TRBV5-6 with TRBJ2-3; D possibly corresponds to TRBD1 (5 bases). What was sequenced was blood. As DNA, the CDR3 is TGTGCCAGCAGCTTTGGACAAGCGTCTGGCACAGATACGCAGTATTTT. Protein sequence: CASSFGQASGTDTQYF. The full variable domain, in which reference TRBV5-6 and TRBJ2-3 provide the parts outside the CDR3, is DAGVTQSPTHLIKTRGQQVTLRCSPKSGHDTVSWYQQALGQGPQFIFQYYEEEERQRGNFPDRFSGHQFPNYSSELNVNALLLGDSALYLCASSFGQASGTDTQYFGPGTRLTVL.